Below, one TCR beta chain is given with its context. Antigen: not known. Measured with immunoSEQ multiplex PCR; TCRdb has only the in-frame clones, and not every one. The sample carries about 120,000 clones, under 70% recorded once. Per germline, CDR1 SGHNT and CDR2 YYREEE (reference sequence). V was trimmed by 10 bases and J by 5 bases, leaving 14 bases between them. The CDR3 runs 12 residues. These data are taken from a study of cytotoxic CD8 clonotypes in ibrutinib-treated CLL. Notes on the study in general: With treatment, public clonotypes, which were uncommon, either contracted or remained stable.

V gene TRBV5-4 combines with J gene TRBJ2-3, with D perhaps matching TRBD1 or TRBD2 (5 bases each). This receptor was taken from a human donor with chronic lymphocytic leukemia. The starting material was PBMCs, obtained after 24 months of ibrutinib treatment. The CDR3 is CALPGAGDTQYF. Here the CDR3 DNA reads TGTGCCCTACCTGGGGCGGGAGATACGCAGTATTTT.